These 3 T cell receptor beta chains were sequenced from one sample in a study of T cell changes during pregnancy in multiple sclerosis. Method: immunoSEQ multiplex PCR; TCRdb's copy keeps in-frame clones and lacks some. The table shows tens of thousands of clones, with around 92% occurring only once. The material sequenced was CD4+ T cells from peripheral blood mononuclear cells, taken in the third trimester of pregnancy. These receptors were obtained from a female donor with multiple sclerosis, enrolled in a pregnancy study.

This chain uses TRBV5-6 with TRBJ2-5; 10 bases align to TRBD2. V shed 3 bases and J 2 bases; nucleotides not matched to a gene: 4. The CDR3 runs to 15 residues. In germline, CDR1 is SGHDT, CDR2 YYEEEE. CDR3 DNA: TGTGCCAGCAGCTATAGCGGGAGGCCACAAGAGACCCAGTACTTC. Its protein is CASSYSGRPQETQYF.

In its sample, this clone was seen once. The rearrangement links TRBV2 to TRBJ1-6; D ambiguous. Germline loops: CDR1 SNHLY, CDR2 FYNNEI. CDR3 length: 13 residues. Trimming cost V 4 bases and J 10 bases, with 11 bases left between them. CDR3: CASSVGIRSPLHF. The CDR3 bases are TGTGCCAGCAGTGTCGGGATTCGGTCACCCCTCCACTTT. Together with reference TRBV2 and TRBJ1-6, the CDR3 gives the full variable domain: EPEVTQTPSHQVTQMGQEVILRCVPISNHLYFYWYRQILGQKVEFLVSFYNNEISEKSEIFDDQFSVERPDGSNFTLKIRSTKLEDSAMYFCASSVGIRSPLHFGNGTRLTVT.

This clone was seen once. The V gene is TRBV5-6, the J gene TRBJ2-7, with 8 bases aligning to TRBD2. Germline assignment: CDR1 SGHDT and CDR2 YYEEEE. Trimming at V came to 3 bases and at J to 3 bases, leaving 5 bases not matched to a gene. The CDR3 consists of 14 residues. The CDR3 nucleotides are TGTGCCAGCAGCTGGGGGACTAGATTCTACGAGCAGTACTTC. Translated, it gives CASSWGTRFYEQYF.